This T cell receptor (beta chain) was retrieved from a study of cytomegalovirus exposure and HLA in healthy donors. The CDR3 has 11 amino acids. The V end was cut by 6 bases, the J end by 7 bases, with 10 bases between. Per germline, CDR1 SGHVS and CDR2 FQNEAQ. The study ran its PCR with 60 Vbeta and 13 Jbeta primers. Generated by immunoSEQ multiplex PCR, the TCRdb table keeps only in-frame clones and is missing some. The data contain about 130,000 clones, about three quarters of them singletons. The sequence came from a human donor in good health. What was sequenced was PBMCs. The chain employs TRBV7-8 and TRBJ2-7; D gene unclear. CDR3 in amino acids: CASSSPREQYF. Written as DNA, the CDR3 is TGTGCCAGCAGTTCCCCTAGGGAGCAGTACTTC. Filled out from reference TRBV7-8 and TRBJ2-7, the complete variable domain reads GAGVSQSPRYKVAKRGQDVALRCDPISGHVSLFWYQQALGQGPEFLTYFQNEAQLDKSGLPSDRFFAERPEGSVSTLKIQRTQQEDSAVYLCASSSPREQYFGPGTRLTVT.